This entry lists 5 T cell receptor beta chains sequenced from one sample in a study of Tregs in tolerant kidney transplant recipients. Repertoires were generated with immunoSEQ multiplex PCR, while TCRdb's copy carries only in-frame clones and drops some. This sample's table reports roughly 50,000 clones. The sample was CD4+ T cells from blood, taken before the transplant. Receptor source: a human donor who received a combined kidney and bone marrow transplant.

Concerning this clone itself: The read ends 3 residues early relative to the CDR3; the germline J gene fills the gap. This chain joins TRBV7-9 and TRBJ2-2; 8 bases line up with TRBD1. This CDR3 is built from 15 residues. Trimming cost V 5 bases and J 5 bases; bases outside gene matches: 7. Looked up from germline, CDR1 is SEHNR and CDR2 is FQNEAQ (reference sequence). The covered CDR3 bases are TGTGCCAGCAGCGACGGACAGGGTTTAACCGGGGAG. Translation gives CASSDGQGLTGE. The full CDR3 is CASSDGQGLTGELFF.

Concerning this clone: The read falls 3 residues short of the CDR3 end, and the missing part is taken from the germline J gene. This chain connects TRBV18 to TRBJ2-7; the D gene is possibly TRBD2 (5 bases). The CDR3 is 22 amino acids. The V gene's germline CDR1 is KGHSH and CDR2 LQKENI. V was cut by 0 bases and J by 0 bases, with 30 bases left in between. Partial CDR3 DNA: TGTGCCAGCTCACCACCGATCAGGCTCCCATCGCCTACTAGTCCCCACTCCTACGAG. It encodes CASSPPIRLPSPTSPHSYE. The whole CDR3 protein is CASSPPIRLPSPTSPHSYEQYF.

In regard to this clone: Read coverage stops 3 residues before the CDR3 terminus; the germline J gene supplies the remainder. The chain has TRBV7-6 and TRBJ2-1; the match to TRBD2 covers 11 bases. V dropped 0 bases and J dropped 4; count of bases not matched to a gene: 2. This CDR3 comprises 16 residues. Germline loops: CDR1 SGHVS, CDR2 FNYEAQ. The CDR3 is CASSLARTSGYNEQFF. The sequenced CDR3 bases are TGTGCCAGCAGCTTAGCCAGGACTAGCGGGTACAATGAG.

Remarks on this clone: The read is 3 residues too short to cover the CDR3 end, so that end is filled in from the germline J gene. The chain recombines TRBV2 with TRBJ1-4, with TRBD1 as a possible D gene (6 bases). Trimming pared 8 bases from V and 8 bases from J, leaving 18 bases between. CDR3 length: 14 residues. Germline values: CDR1 SNHLY, CDR2 FYNNEI. The part of the CDR3 DNA that was read is TGTGCCAGCCACTGGTCAGGGGATGGGGAAAAA. Encoded protein: CASHWSGDGEK. The full CDR3 protein is CASHWSGDGEKLFF.

As for this clone: The DNA ends 3 residues before the CDR3 does, and the rest of the CDR3 is filled in from the germline J gene. This chain connects TRBV7-6 to TRBJ2-7; possibly TRBD2 for D (7 bases). The length of the CDR3 is 14 residues. From germline, CDR1 is SGHVS and CDR2 FNYEAQ. V gave up 0 bases and J gave up 2 bases, with 8 bases separating them. This CDR3 reads CASSLAGGPYEQYF. The sequenced CDR3 bases are TGTGCCAGCAGCTTAGCGGGGGGGCCCTACGAG.